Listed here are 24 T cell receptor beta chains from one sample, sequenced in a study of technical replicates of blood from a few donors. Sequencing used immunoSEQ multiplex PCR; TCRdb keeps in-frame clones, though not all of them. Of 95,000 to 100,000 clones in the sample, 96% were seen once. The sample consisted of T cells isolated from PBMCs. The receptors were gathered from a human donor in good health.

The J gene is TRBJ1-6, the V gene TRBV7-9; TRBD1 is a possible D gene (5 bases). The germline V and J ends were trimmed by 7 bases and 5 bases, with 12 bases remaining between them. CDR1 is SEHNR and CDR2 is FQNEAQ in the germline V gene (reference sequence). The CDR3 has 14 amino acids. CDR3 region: CASNVRGNNSPLHF. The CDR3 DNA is TGTGCCAGCAACGTCCGGGGGAATAATTCACCCCTCCACTTT.

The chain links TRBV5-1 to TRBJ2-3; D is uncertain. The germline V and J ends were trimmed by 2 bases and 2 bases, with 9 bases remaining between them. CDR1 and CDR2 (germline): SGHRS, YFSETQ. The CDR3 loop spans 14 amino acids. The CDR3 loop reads CASSLAGNTDTQYF. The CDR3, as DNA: TGCGCCAGCAGCTTAGCAGGCAACACAGATACGCAGTATTTT.

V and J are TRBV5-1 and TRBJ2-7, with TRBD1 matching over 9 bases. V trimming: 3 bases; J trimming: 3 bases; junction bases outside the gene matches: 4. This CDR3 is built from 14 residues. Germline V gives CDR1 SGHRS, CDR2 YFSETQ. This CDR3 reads CASSSRDRDYEQYF. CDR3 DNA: TGCGCCAGCAGCTCTAGGGACAGGGACTACGAGCAGTACTTC. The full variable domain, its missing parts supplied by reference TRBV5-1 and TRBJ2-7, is KAGVTQTPRYLIKTRGQQVTLSCSPISGHRSVSWYQQTPGQGLQFLFEYFSETQRNKGNFPGRFSGRQFSNSRSEMNVSTLELGDSALYLCASSSRDRDYEQYFGPGTRLTVT.

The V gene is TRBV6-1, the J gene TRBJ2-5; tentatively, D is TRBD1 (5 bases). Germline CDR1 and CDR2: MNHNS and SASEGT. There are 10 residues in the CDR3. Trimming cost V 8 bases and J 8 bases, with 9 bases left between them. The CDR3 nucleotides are TGTGCCAGCCACCAGGGCACCCAGTACTTC. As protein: CASHQGTQYF.

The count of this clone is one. The CDR3 region is CASSSHDRFEKLFF. The CDR3 nucleotides are TGTGCCAGCAGTTCCCACGACAGGTTTGAAAAACTGTTTTTT. The rearrangement uses TRBV6-6 and TRBJ1-4; weak D call: TRBD1 (6 bases). Germline assignment: CDR1 MNHNY and CDR2 SVGAGI (reference sequence). V lost 4 bases, J lost 7 bases, and 13 bases lay in between. CDR3 length equals 14 residues.

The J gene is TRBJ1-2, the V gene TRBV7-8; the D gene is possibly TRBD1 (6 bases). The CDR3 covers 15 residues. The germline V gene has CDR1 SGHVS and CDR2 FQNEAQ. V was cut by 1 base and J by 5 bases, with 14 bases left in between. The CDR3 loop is CASSLGAGAQYGYTF. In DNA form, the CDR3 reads TGTGCCAGCAGCTTAGGGGCAGGGGCGCAATATGGCTACACCTTC.

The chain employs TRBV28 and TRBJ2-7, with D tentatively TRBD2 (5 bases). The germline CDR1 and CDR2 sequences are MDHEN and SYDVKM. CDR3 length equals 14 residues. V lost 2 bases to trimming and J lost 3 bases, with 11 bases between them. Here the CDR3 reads CASSLAGGLYEQYF. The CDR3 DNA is TGTGCCAGCAGTTTAGCTGGCGGGCTCTACGAGCAGTACTTC.

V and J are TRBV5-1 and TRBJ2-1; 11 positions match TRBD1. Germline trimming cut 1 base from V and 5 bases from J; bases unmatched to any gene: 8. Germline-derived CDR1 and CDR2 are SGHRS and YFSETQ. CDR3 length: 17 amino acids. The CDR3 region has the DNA TGCGCCAGCAGCTTGTGGGGCGGACAGGGGGCTCACAATGAGCAGTTCTTC. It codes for CASSLWGGQGAHNEQFF.

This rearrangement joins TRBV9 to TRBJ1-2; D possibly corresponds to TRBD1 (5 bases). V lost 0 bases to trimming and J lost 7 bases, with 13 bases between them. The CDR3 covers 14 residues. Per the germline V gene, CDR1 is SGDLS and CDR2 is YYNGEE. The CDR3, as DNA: TGTGCCAGCAGCGTAGGGAGGGGCGGCTTTGGCTACACCTTC. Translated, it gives CASSVGRGGFGYTF. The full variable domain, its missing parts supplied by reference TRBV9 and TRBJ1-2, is DSGVTQTPKHLITATGQRVTLRCSPRSGDLSVYWYQQSLDQGLQFLIQYYNGEERAKGNILERFSAQQFPDLHSELNLSSLELGDSALYFCASSVGRGGFGYTFGSGTRLTVV.

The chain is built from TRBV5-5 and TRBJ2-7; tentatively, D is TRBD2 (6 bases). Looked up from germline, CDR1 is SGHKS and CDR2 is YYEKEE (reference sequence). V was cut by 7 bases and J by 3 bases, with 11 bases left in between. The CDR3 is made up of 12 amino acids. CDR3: CASALGGYEQYF. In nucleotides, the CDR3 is TGTGCCAGCGCACTGGGGGGCTACGAGCAGTACTTC.

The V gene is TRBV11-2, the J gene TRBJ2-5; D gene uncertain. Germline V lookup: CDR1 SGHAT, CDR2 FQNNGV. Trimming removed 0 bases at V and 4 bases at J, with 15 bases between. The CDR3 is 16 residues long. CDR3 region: CASSLDGAYTRETQYF. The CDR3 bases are TGTGCCAGCAGCTTAGACGGAGCCTATACTCGAGAGACCCAGTACTTC. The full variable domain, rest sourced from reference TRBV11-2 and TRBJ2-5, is EAGVAQSPRYKIIEKRQSVAFWCNPISGHATLYWYQQILGQGPKLLIQFQNNGVVDDSQLPKDRFSAERLKGVDSTLKIQPAKLEDSAVYLCASSLDGAYTRETQYFGPGTRLLVL.

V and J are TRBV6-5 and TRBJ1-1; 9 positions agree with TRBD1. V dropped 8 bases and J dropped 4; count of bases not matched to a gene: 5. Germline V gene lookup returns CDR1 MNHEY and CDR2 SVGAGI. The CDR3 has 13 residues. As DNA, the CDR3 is TGTGCCAGCGTTAAGACAGGGGGCACTGAAGCTTTCTTT. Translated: CASVKTGGTEAFF.

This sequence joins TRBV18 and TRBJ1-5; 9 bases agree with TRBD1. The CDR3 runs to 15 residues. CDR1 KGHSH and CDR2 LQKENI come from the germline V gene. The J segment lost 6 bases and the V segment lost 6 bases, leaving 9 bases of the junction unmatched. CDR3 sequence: CASSAGQGSGQPQHF. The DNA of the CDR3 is TGTGCCAGCTCCGCGGGACAGGGCTCAGGTCAGCCCCAGCATTTT.

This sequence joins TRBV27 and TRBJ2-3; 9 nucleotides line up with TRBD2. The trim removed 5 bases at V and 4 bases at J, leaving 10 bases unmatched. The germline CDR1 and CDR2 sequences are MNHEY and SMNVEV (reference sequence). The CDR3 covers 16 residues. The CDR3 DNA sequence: TGTGCCAGCAGTGCCTCTCTTGCGGGGGGGCCAGATACGCAGTATTTT. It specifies CASSASLAGGPDTQYF.

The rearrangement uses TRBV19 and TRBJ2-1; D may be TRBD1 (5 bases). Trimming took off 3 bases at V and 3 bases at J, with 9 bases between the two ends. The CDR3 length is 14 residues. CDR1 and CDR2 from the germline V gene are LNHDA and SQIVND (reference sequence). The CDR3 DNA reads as TGTGCCAGTAGTATTTTGACAGACTACAATGAGCAGTTCTTC. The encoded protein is CASSILTDYNEQFF.

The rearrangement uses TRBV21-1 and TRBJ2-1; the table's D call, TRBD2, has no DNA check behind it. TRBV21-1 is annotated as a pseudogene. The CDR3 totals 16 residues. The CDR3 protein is CASSKVVAGGRNEQFF. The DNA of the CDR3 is TGTGCCAGCAGCAAAGTCGTTGCGGGAGGACGGAATGAGCAGTTCTTC.

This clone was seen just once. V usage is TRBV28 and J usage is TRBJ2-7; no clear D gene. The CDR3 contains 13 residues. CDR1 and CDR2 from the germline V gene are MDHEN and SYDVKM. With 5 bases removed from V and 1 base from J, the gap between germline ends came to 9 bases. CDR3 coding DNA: TGTGCCAGCAGTGTCTACGGTTCCTACGAGCAGTACTTC. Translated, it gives CASSVYGSYEQYF.

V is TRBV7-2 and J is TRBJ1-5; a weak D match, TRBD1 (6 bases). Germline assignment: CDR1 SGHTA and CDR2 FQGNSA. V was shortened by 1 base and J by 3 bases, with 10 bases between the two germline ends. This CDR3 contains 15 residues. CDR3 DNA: TGTGCCAGCAGCTTAGGTGGACAGCCCAATCAGCCCCAGCATTTT. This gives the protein CASSLGGQPNQPQHF.

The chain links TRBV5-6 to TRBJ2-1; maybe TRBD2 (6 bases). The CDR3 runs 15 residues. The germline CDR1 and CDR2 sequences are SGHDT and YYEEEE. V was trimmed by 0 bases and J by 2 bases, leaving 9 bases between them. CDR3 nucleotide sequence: TGTGCCAGCAGCTTGGTACGACTAGCCTACAATGAGCAGTTCTTC. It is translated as CASSLVRLAYNEQFF.

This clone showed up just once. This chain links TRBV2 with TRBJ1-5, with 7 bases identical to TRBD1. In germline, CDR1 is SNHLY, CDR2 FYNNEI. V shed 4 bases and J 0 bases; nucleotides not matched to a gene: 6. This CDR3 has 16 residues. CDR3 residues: CASSVPGQYSNQPQHF. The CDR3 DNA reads TGTGCCAGCAGTGTCCCGGGACAGTATAGCAATCAGCCCCAGCATTTT.

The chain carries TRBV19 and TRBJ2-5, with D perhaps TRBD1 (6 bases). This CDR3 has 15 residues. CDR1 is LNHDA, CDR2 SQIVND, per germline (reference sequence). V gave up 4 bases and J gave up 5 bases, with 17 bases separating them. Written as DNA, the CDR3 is TGTGCCAGTAGTACTTGGGAGTCCGACAGGGAGACCCAGTACTTC. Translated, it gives CASSTWESDRETQYF.

This chain's CDR3 is CASTPGGRGTGELFF. The DNA of the CDR3 is TGTGCCAGCACCCCTGGCGGGAGGGGCACCGGGGAGCTGTTTTTT. The V gene is TRBV28, the J gene TRBJ2-2, with 9 nucleotides matching TRBD2. The CDR3 is 15 residues long. J lost 4 bases, V lost 7 bases, and 7 bases had no gene match. The germline CDR1 and CDR2 sequences are MDHEN and SYDVKM.

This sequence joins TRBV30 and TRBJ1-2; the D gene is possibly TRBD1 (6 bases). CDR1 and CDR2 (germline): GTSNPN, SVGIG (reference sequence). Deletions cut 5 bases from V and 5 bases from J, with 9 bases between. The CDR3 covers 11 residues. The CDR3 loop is CAWQTGYGYTF. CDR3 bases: TGTGCCTGGCAGACAGGTTATGGCTACACCTTC. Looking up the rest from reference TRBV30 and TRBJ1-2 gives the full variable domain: SQTIHQWPATLVQPVGSPLSLECTVEGTSNPNLYWYRQAAGRGLQLLFYSVGIGQISSEVPQNLSASRPQDRQFILSSKKLLLSDSGFYLCAWQTGYGYTFGSGTRLTVV.

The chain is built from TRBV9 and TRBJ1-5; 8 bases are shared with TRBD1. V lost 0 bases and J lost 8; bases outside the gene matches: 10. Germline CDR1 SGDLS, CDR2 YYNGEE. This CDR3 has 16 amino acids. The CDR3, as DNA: TGTGCCAGCAGCGTAGGTGGCAGGGGGCGTCTTGAGCCCCAGCATTTT. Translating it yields CASSVGGRGRLEPQHF.